This record looks at one T cell receptor beta chain sequence and its context. The antigen remains undetermined. Coverage ceases 3 residues before the CDR3 finishes, and the germline J gene fills in the end. This sample stems from a study of T cells in women clearing cervical HPV infection. Study-level information: Case blood was drawn when the lesion was first found; control blood after infection became undetectable.

immunoSEQ multiplex PCR used an average of around 1,200 ng genomic DNA. Here immunoSEQ multiplex PCR was the method, and the copy in TCRdb shows in-frame clones only, minus some. Its table lists tens of thousands of clones. Study conclusions and caveats: T-cell numbers per sample were unknown and may explain richness differences. Cases carried less TRBV6-7 than controls: approximately 0.1% versus 0.16%.

The J segment lost 3 bases and the V segment lost 6 bases, leaving 8 bases of the junction unmatched. The CDR3 is 14 residues long. The clonotype was recovered from a woman aged 18-70 years with a cervical HPV16 infection that either progressed to CIN3+ or cleared (not recorded which). V gene TRBV12-3 or TRBV12-4 combines with J gene TRBJ2-7; 7 bases are a match to TRBD1. Input material: blood buffy coat. The covered CDR3 bases are TGTGCCAGCAGCCAGGCAGGGGACAGCTACGAG. It is translated as CASSQAGDSYE. The full CDR3 protein reads CASSQAGDSYEQYF.